This T cell receptor beta chain was identified in a study of CD8 T cells in ankylosing spondylitis. This CDR3 region has 14 residues. The ends were cut back, 7 bases at V and 2 bases at J, with 12 bases in the middle. Germline loops: CDR1 MNHEY, CDR2 SVGEGT. Study-wide findings and caveats: Typical of ankylosing spondylitis blood, it appeared, was a TCR beta motif of eight highly homologous variants.

For TCR beta, libraries came from quantitative 5'-RACE with molecular barcodes. TCRdb called the 5' RACE reads again in MiXCR, with one record for every CDR3 protein. The sample carries about 230,000 distinct CDR3 sequences, under 8.5% recorded once. Ten or more counts support this clonotype. Its antigen is undetermined. The source is a female donor with ankylosing spondylitis or in good health (not recorded which). Sequenced sample: blood, either unsorted or a sorted T cell fraction (not recorded which). The rearrangement links TRBV6-2 or TRBV6-3 to TRBJ1-3; D is ambiguous. The CDR3 reads CASTERTAGNTIYF. DNA for the CDR3: TGTGCCAGCACCGAGAGAACCGCTGGAAACACCATATATTTT.